These 24 T cell receptor beta chains originate from one sample sequenced in a study of T-cell reconstitution after alpha-beta-depleted transplantation in children. The TCRbeta library was prepared with unique molecular identifiers. MiXCR, run by TCRdb on the PCR reads, gives a single entry per CDR3 protein. The sample holds around 420,000 distinct CDR3 sequences, about 16% seen once. Sample: PBMCs, mostly from graft donor cells, taken 360 days after TCRalphabeta/CD19-depleted stem cell transplant. These receptors all stem from a boy younger than two who had a stem cell transplant for Wiskott-Aldrich syndrome, so the T cells may come from the graft donor.

V gene TRBV15 combines with J gene TRBJ2-6, with 8 bases lining up with TRBD1. CDR1 and CDR2 (germline): LNHNV, YYDKDF (reference sequence). The CDR3 spans 16 residues. With 6 bases clipped from V and 4 bases from J, the junction kept 8 bases outside the gene matches. CDR3 nucleotide sequence: TGTGCCACCAGTTCTCAGGGGGCGGGAGGGGCCAACGTCCTGACTTTC. Protein: CATSSQGAGGANVLTF.

This clonotype has at least ten counts. The CDR3 is CASSPGQEPYEQYF. The CDR3 region has the DNA TGTGCCAGCAGTCCGGGACAGGAGCCCTACGAGCAGTACTTC. V is TRBV6-2 or TRBV6-3 and J is TRBJ2-7, with 8 bases that match TRBD1. This CDR3 comprises 14 residues. Germline V lookup: CDR1 MNHEY, CDR2 SVGEGT. The V and J ends lost 5 bases and 2 bases, in that order; junction bases with no gene match: 5.

This clonotype turned up a few times. The rearrangement joins TRBV7-2 to TRBJ2-1; 12 bases are shared with TRBD2. V lost 0 bases and J lost 9; bases outside the gene matches: 3. Germline V gene sequence: CDR1 SGHTA, CDR2 FQGNSA. The CDR3 is made up of 15 amino acids. CDR3 amino acids: CASSLALAGGSEQFF. CDR3 DNA sequence: TGTGCCAGCAGCTTAGCCCTAGCGGGAGGGTCTGAGCAGTTCTTC.

The rearrangement joins TRBV11-2 to TRBJ2-7; no clear D gene. This CDR3 comprises 18 residues. V was clipped by 1 base and J by 3 bases, with 22 bases between them. Germline values: CDR1 SGHAT, CDR2 FQNNGV. CDR3 residues: CASSLGGLHTRRLYEQYF. The CDR3 nucleotides read TGTGCCAGCAGCTTAGGAGGTTTACATACAAGAAGGCTCTACGAGCAGTACTTC. The entire variable domain, with the rest obtained from reference TRBV11-2 and TRBJ2-7, is as follows: EAGVAQSPRYKIIEKRQSVAFWCNPISGHATLYWYQQILGQGPKLLIQFQNNGVVDDSQLPKDRFSAERLKGVDSTLKIQPAKLEDSAVYLCASSLGGLHTRRLYEQYFGPGTRLTVT.

The chain uses TRBV5-1 and TRBJ2-7, with TRBD1 as a possible D gene (5 bases). Trimming cost V 3 bases and J 0 bases, with 13 bases left between them. Germline-derived CDR1 and CDR2 are SGHRS and YFSETQ. The CDR3 length is 15 residues. The CDR3 region has the DNA TGCGCCAGCAGCTCGACAGTCACCTTCTCCTACGAGCAGTACTTC. Translating it yields CASSSTVTFSYEQYF.

This clonotype was recorded a few times. This chain connects TRBV28 to TRBJ1-5, with 9 positions matching TRBD1. This CDR3 spans 14 amino acids. In germline, CDR1 is MDHEN, CDR2 SYDVKM. V shed 6 bases and J 8 bases; nucleotides not matched to a gene: 8. CDR3 DNA: TGTGCCAGCAGACCCGGGACAGGGCTTGAGCCCCAGCATTTT. It codes for CASRPGTGLEPQHF.

The rearrangement uses TRBV7-9 and TRBJ2-2; D ambiguous. The ends were cut back, 0 bases at V and 2 bases at J, with 7 bases in the middle. There are 15 residues in the CDR3. In germline, CDR1 is SEHNR, CDR2 FQNEAQ (reference sequence). In DNA, the CDR3 is TGTGCCAGCAGCTTAGCCCGACAAAACACCGGGGAGCTGTTTTTT. It encodes CASSLARQNTGELFF.

In its sample, this clonotype was seen a few times. This chain joins TRBV12-3 or TRBV12-4 and TRBJ2-7; maybe TRBD1 (5 bases). V dropped 5 bases and J dropped 3 bases, with 17 bases sitting between them. CDR3 length equals 15 residues. The CDR3 sequence: CASSLQGFGRYEQYF. In nucleotides, the CDR3 is TGTGCCAGCAGTCTCCAGGGTTTCGGCCGCTACGAGCAGTACTTC.

This sequence joins TRBV28 and TRBJ1-2; no reliable D call. Per the germline V gene, CDR1 is MDHEN and CDR2 is SYDVKM. CDR3 length: 15 amino acids. The ends were cut back, 5 bases at V and 5 bases at J, with 18 bases in the middle. CDR3 sequence (DNA): TGTGCCAGCAGTAACCTGACCTTCCAGAAGTATGGCTACACCTTC. Protein: CASSNLTFQKYGYTF.

There are a few counts of this clonotype. The genes are TRBV18 and TRBJ2-1, with D tentatively TRBD2 (6 bases). V was shortened by 5 bases and J by 6 bases, with 11 bases between the two germline ends. Germline V CDR1 and CDR2: KGHSH, LQKENI. CDR3 length equals 13 residues. CDR3 coding DNA: TGTGCCAGCTCAGGACTATTCCTCAATGAGCAGTTCTTC. Encoded protein: CASSGLFLNEQFF.

The rearrangement links TRBV13 to TRBJ2-4, with no clear D. The V gene's germline CDR1 is PRHDT and CDR2 FYEKMQ (reference sequence). Trimming took off 0 bases at V and 0 bases at J, with 15 bases between the two ends. This CDR3 is 18 amino acids long. The CDR3 coding sequence is TGTGCCAGCAGCTTAGGTCCTCACTCCCTGCTAGCCAAAAACATTCAGTACTTC. It translates to CASSLGPHSLLAKNIQYF.

The chain links TRBV2 to TRBJ2-1, with 10 bases matching TRBD1. Germline assignment: CDR1 SNHLY and CDR2 FYNNEI. Trimming removed 6 bases from V and 4 bases from J; junction bases left unmatched: 6. This CDR3 is 15 amino acids long. CDR3 bases: TGTGCCAGCAGAAGGGGACAGGGGATTTACAATGAGCAGTTCTTC. Amino acid sequence: CASRRGQGIYNEQFF.

This clonotype occurred a few times. The chain combines TRBV7-2 with TRBJ2-7, with TRBD2 matching 13 bases. Looked up from germline, CDR1 is SGHTA and CDR2 is FQGNSA. The J segment lost 0 bases and the V segment lost 3 bases, leaving 5 bases of the junction unmatched. This CDR3 is built from 17 residues. Here the CDR3 DNA reads TGTGCCAGCAGCTTTCGGACTAGCGGGAGACCCTCCTACGAGCAGTACTTC. Amino acid sequence: CASSFRTSGRPSYEQYF. The full variable domain, in which reference TRBV7-2 and TRBJ2-7 provide the parts outside the CDR3, is GAGVSQSPSNKVTEKGKDVELRCDPISGHTALYWYRQSLGQGLEFLIYFQGNSAPDKSGLPSDRFSAERTGGSVSTLTIQRTQQEDSAVYLCASSFRTSGRPSYEQYFGPGTRLTVT.

The gene calls are TRBV18 and TRBJ1-5; no definite D call. Trimming shortened V by 2 bases and J by 5 bases, and 7 bases separated the two germline ends. Germline-derived CDR1 and CDR2 are KGHSH and LQKENI. There are 13 residues in the CDR3. The CDR3 DNA reads TGTGCCAGCTCACCAGCAGGAGATCAGCCCCAGCATTTT. Protein: CASSPAGDQPQHF.

The chain is built from TRBV24-1 and TRBJ2-6; unclear D gene. CDR1 is KGHDR and CDR2 is SFDVKD in the germline V gene. V lost 4 bases and J lost 7, with 13 bases in between. The CDR3 has 15 residues. The CDR3 protein is CATSDPGYGANVLTF. CDR3 coding DNA: TGTGCCACCAGTGACCCCGGTTATGGAGCCAACGTCCTGACTTTC.

This clonotype was found many times. V and J are TRBV24-1 and TRBJ2-1, with 7 bases that match TRBD1. CDR1 and CDR2 (germline): KGHDR, SFDVKD. V lost 1 base, J lost 8 bases, and 7 bases stayed unmatched. The CDR3 totals 15 residues. CDR3 in amino acids: CATSDLLRGGYEQFF. For the CDR3, the DNA is TGTGCCACCAGTGATTTACTCAGAGGGGGCTATGAGCAGTTCTTC.

This clonotype has only one observation. J is TRBJ2-1 and V is TRBV20-1; D perhaps matches TRBD2 (5 bases). This CDR3 region has 14 residues. V was trimmed by 3 bases and J by 9 bases, leaving 18 bases between them. CDR1 is DFQATT, CDR2 SNEGSKA, per germline (reference sequence). In DNA form, the CDR3 reads TGCAGTGCTAGGGCCCGGGATCGCGCCCTTGAGCAGTTCTTC. Protein product: CSARARDRALEQFF.

This clonotype occurred a few times. V usage is TRBV12-3 or TRBV12-4 and J usage is TRBJ2-6; D is unclear. The ends were cut back, 9 bases at V and 0 bases at J, with 6 bases in the middle. The CDR3 is 13 amino acids. The CDR3: CASRTSGANVLTF. The DNA of the CDR3 is TGTGCCAGTAGGACCTCTGGGGCCAACGTCCTGACTTTC.

This clonotype appeared a few times. J is TRBJ2-2 and V is TRBV24-1; no definite D call. Germline CDR1 KGHDR, CDR2 SFDVKD. Trimming removed 1 base at V and 4 bases at J, with 6 bases between. CDR3 length: 14 amino acids. The CDR3 region has the DNA TGTGCCACCAGTGATTTCCTCCCCACCGGGGAGCTGTTTTTT. Translation gives CATSDFLPTGELFF.

This clonotype came up many times. The chain joins TRBV29-1 to TRBJ2-1, with D uncertain. The V gene's germline CDR1 is SQVTM and CDR2 ANQGSEA. Trimming removed 3 bases at V and 12 bases at J, with 15 bases between. The CDR3 extends over 12 amino acids. The chain's CDR3 is CSVDSGSWGQFF. For the CDR3, the DNA is TGCAGCGTTGACAGTGGTTCCTGGGGGCAGTTCTTC.

The chain employs TRBV12-3 or TRBV12-4 and TRBJ1-5; D is perhaps TRBD1 (6 bases). This CDR3 has 12 residues. The ends were cut back, 4 bases at V and 6 bases at J, with 7 bases in the middle. Here the CDR3 reads CASSSGVQPQHF. Written as DNA, the CDR3 is TGTGCCAGCAGTTCAGGGGTTCAGCCCCAGCATTTT.

This clonotype was detected only a few times. The chain links TRBV9 to TRBJ2-1; a weak D match, TRBD2 (6 bases). CDR1 SGDLS and CDR2 YYNGEE come from the germline V gene. The CDR3 length is 15 residues. Deletions cut 0 bases from V and 4 bases from J, with 11 bases between. CDR3 DNA: TGTGCCAGCAGCGTAGACGGGGCGGGATACAATGAGCAGTTCTTC. It encodes CASSVDGAGYNEQFF.

This chain uses TRBV7-2 with TRBJ2-7, with 7 bases lining up with TRBD1. The CDR3 spans 14 residues. Germline CDR1 SGHTA, CDR2 FQGNSA. The ends lost 2 bases at V and 2 bases at J; junction bases unmatched: 3. The chain's CDR3 is CASSLYQGAYEQYF. The CDR3 DNA reads as TGTGCCAGCAGCTTATACCAGGGGGCCTACGAGCAGTACTTC.

This rearrangement joins TRBV20-1 to TRBJ2-1; D ambiguous. Per germline, CDR1 DFQATT and CDR2 SNEGSKA (reference sequence). V was clipped by 1 base and J by 7 bases, with 8 bases between them. This CDR3 has 12 residues. The CDR3 DNA is TGCAGTGCTAGAGTGGGATTTAATGAGCAGTTCTTC. This gives the protein CSARVGFNEQFF.